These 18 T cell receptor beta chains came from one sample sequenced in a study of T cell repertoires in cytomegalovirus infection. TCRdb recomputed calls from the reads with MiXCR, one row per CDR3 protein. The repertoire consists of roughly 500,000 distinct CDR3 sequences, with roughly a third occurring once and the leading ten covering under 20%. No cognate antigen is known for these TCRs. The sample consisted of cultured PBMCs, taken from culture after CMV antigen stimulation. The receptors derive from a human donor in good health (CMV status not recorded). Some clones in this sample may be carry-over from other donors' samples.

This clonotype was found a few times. CDR3 in amino acids: CASSEGPGYNSPLHF. The CDR3 nucleotides are TGTGCCAGCAGCGAAGGCCCAGGGTATAATTCACCCCTCCACTTT. The rearrangement uses TRBV7-8 and TRBJ1-6, with D possibly matching TRBD1 (5 bases). CDR3 size: 15 residues. The germline V gene encodes CDR1 SGHVS and CDR2 FQNEAQ. Trimming removed 5 bases at V and 4 bases at J, with 12 bases between. Using reference TRBV7-8 and TRBJ1-6 for the parts outside the CDR3, the full variable domain is GAGVSQSPRYKVAKRGQDVALRCDPISGHVSLFWYQQALGQGPEFLTYFQNEAQLDKSGLPSDRFFAERPEGSVSTLKIQRTQQEDSAVYLCASSEGPGYNSPLHFGNGTRLTVT.

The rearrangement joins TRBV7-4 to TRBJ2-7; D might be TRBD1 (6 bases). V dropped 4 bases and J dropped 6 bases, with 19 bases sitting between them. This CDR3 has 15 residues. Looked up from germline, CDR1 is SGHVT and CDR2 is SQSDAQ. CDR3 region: CASSSLATGTGEQYF. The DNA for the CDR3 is TGTGCCAGCAGCTCCCTGGCAACAGGGACGGGCGAGCAGTACTTC.

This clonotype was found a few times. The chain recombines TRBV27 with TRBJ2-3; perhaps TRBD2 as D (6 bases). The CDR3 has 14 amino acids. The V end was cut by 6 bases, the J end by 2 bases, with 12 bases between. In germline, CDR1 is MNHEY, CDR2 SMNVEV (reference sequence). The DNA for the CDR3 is TGTGCCAGCAGCCTGGACTACTCCACAGATACGCAGTATTTT. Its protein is CASSLDYSTDTQYF.

The chain's CDR3 is CASSLGDYWSDEQFF. CDR3 DNA: TGTGCCAGCAGCTTAGGGGACTATTGGTCGGATGAGCAGTTCTTC. The chain is built from TRBV7-2 and TRBJ2-1, with 7 bases lining up with TRBD2. V gave up 1 base and J gave up 8 bases; unmatched junction bases: 8. This CDR3 is 15 amino acids long. Germline values: CDR1 SGHTA, CDR2 FQGNSA. Based on the CDR3 plus reference TRBV7-2 and TRBJ2-1, the full variable domain is GAGVSQSPSNKVTEKGKDVELRCDPISGHTALYWYRQSLGQGLEFLIYFQGNSAPDKSGLPSDRFSAERTGGSVSTLTIQRTQQEDSAVYLCASSLGDYWSDEQFFGPGTRLTVL.

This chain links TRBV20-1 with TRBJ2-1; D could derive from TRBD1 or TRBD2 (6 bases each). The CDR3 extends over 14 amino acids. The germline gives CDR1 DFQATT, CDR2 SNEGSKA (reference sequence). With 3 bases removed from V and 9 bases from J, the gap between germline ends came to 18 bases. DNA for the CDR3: TGCAGTGCTAGGGGACCGGGGGCGCGGGGTGAGCAGTTCTTC. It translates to CSARGPGARGEQFF.

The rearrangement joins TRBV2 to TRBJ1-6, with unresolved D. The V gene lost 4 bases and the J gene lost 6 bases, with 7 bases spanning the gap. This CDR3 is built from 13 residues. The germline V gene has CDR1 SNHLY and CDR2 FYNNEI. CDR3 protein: CASSGQPNSPLHF. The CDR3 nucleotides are TGTGCCAGCAGTGGGCAGCCTAATTCACCCCTCCACTTT. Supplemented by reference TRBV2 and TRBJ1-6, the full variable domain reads EPEVTQTPSHQVTQMGQEVILRCVPISNHLYFYWYRQILGQKVEFLVSFYNNEISEKSEIFDDQFSVERPDGSNFTLKIRSTKLEDSAMYFCASSGQPNSPLHFGNGTRLTVT.

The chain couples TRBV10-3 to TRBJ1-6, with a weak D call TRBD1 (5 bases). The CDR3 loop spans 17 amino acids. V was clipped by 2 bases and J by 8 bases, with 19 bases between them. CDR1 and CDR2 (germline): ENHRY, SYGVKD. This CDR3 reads CAISEEDTSTIDSPLHF. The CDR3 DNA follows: TGTGCCATCAGTGAGGAGGACACGTCCACAATCGATTCACCCCTCCACTTT.

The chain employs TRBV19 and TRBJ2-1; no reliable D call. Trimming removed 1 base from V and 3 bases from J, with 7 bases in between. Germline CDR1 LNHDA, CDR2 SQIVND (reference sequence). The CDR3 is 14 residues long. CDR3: CASSIAVYYNEQFF. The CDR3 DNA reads TGTGCCAGTAGTATAGCTGTCTACTACAATGAGCAGTTCTTC.

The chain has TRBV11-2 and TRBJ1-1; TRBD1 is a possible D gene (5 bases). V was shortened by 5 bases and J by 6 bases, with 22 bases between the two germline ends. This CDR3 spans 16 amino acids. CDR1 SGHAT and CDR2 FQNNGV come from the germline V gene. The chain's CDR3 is CASSILGRLAAPEAFF. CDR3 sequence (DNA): TGTGCCAGCAGCATCCTGGGGCGGTTGGCCGCCCCTGAAGCTTTCTTT. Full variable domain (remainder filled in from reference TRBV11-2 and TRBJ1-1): EAGVAQSPRYKIIEKRQSVAFWCNPISGHATLYWYQQILGQGPKLLIQFQNNGVVDDSQLPKDRFSAERLKGVDSTLKIQPAKLEDSAVYLCASSILGRLAAPEAFFGQGTRLTVV.

Here the CDR3 reads CASLGPSYEQYF. CDR3 bases: TGTGCCAGCCTCGGGCCTTCCTACGAGCAGTACTTC. V usage is TRBV2 and J usage is TRBJ2-7, with no clear D. The CDR3 is 12 amino acids. V was cut by 8 bases and J by 1 base, with 9 bases left in between. Germline assignment: CDR1 SNHLY and CDR2 FYNNEI. Based on the CDR3 plus reference TRBV2 and TRBJ2-7, the full variable domain is EPEVTQTPSHQVTQMGQEVILRCVPISNHLYFYWYRQILGQKVEFLVSFYNNEISEKSEIFDDQFSVERPDGSNFTLKIRSTKLEDSAMYFCASLGPSYEQYFGPGTRLTVT.

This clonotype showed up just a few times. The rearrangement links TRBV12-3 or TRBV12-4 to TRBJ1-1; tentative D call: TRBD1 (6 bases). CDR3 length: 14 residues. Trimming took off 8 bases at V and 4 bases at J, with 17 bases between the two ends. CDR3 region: CASGRQAQATEAFF. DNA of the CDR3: TGTGCCAGCGGGCGACAGGCCCAAGCCACTGAAGCTTTCTTT.

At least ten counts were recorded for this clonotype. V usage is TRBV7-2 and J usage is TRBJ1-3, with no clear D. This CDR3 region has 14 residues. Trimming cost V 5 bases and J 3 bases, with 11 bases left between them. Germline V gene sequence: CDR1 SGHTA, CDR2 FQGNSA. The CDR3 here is CASSPNSFGNTIYF. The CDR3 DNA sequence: TGTGCCAGCAGCCCTAATAGTTTTGGAAACACCATATATTTT.

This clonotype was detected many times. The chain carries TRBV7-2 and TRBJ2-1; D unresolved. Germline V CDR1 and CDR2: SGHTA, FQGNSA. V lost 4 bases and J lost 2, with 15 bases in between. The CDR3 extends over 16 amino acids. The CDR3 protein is CASSSGPASTYNEQFF. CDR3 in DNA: TGTGCCAGCAGCTCAGGACCAGCAAGCACCTACAATGAGCAGTTCTTC. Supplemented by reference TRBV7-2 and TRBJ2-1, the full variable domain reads GAGVSQSPSNKVTEKGKDVELRCDPISGHTALYWYRQSLGQGLEFLIYFQGNSAPDKSGLPSDRFSAERTGGSVSTLTIQRTQQEDSAVYLCASSSGPASTYNEQFFGPGTRLTVL.

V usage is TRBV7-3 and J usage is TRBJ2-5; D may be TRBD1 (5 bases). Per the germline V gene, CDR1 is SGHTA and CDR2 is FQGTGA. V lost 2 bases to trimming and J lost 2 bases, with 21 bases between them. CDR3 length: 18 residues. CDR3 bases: TGTGCCAGCAGCTTAGAAGGGGTAAACCAGTACGTACAAGAGACCCAGTACTTC. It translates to CASSLEGVNQYVQETQYF.

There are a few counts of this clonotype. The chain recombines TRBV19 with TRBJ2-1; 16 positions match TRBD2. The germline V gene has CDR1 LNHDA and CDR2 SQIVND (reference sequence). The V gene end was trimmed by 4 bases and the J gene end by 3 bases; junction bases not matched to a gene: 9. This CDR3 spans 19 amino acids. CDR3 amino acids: CASSSKGLAGGPVYNEQFF. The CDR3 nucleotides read TGTGCCAGTAGTAGTAAGGGACTAGCGGGAGGGCCGGTCTACAATGAGCAGTTCTTC.

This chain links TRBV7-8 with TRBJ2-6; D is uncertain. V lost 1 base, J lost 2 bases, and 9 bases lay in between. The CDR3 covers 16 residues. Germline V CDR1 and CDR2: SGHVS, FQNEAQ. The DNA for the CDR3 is TGTGCCAGCAGCTTAGTATCACTAACTGGGGCCAACGTCCTGACTTTC. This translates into CASSLVSLTGANVLTF.

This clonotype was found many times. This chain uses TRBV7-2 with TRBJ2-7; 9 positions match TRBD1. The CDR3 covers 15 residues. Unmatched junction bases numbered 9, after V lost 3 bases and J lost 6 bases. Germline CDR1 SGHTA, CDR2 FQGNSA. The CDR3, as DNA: TGTGCCAGCAGCTTCATCGGACAGGGGACTACCGAGCAGTACGTC. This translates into CASSFIGQGTTEQYV.

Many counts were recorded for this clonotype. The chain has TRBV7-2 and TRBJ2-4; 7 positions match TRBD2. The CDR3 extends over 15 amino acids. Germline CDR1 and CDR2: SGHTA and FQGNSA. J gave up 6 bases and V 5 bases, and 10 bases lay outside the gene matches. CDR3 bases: TGTGCCAGCAGCCGCGGGGGAGGGAGGGCAAACATTCAGTACTTC. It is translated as CASSRGGGRANIQYF.